This T cell receptor beta chain was sequenced during a study of blood T cell repertoires in COVID-19. Data came from immunoSEQ multiplex PCR; TCRdb stores just in-frame clones and leaves some out. The table has more than 75,000 clones, about four fifths seen once. The V segment lost 1 base and the J segment 7 bases; nucleotides outside the gene matches: 4. CDR1 is LGHNA, CDR2 YSLEER, per germline. The CDR3 contains 14 residues. Source material: peripheral blood. The clonotype was recovered from a man in his sixties with acute or convalescent COVID-19. This sequence joins TRBV4-3 and TRBJ2-7; 10 nucleotides line up with TRBD1. The CDR3 coding sequence is TGCGCCAGCAGCCAAGGACAGGGGGCGCGAGAGCAGTACTTC. Residues: CASSQGQGAREQYF.